This T cell receptor (beta chain) was recorded in a study of OX40 agonist ivuxolimab in advanced cancers. The overall study: Patients achieving partial responses numbered three: one hepatocellular carcinoma case and two cutaneous melanoma cases. Findings and limits, study-wide: CD8+ T cells showed, on average, more clonal expansion than CD4+ cells.

This table comes from immunoSEQ multiplex PCR, and its TCRdb copy is limited to in-frame clones, with some not included. The table includes approximately 81,000 clones, more than 85% detected once. Germline V gene lookup returns CDR1 ENHRY and CDR2 SYGVKD. The germline V and J ends were trimmed by 0 bases and 4 bases, with 15 bases remaining between them. This CDR3 region has 16 residues. With respect to this clone: What it recognizes is unknown.

The receptor was isolated from an adult with an advanced solid tumor such as melanoma, head and neck, liver or kidney cancer. Sequences were derived from CD4+ or CD8+ T cells sorted from blood, sampled in a trial of the OX40 agonist ivuxolimab. The rearrangement links TRBV10-3 to TRBJ2-5, with D perhaps TRBD1 (6 bases). CDR3 sequence (DNA): TGTGCCATCAGTGAGTCTTGGGGGCAGGTGGGAGAGACCCAGTACTTC. Translation: CAISESWGQVGETQYF.